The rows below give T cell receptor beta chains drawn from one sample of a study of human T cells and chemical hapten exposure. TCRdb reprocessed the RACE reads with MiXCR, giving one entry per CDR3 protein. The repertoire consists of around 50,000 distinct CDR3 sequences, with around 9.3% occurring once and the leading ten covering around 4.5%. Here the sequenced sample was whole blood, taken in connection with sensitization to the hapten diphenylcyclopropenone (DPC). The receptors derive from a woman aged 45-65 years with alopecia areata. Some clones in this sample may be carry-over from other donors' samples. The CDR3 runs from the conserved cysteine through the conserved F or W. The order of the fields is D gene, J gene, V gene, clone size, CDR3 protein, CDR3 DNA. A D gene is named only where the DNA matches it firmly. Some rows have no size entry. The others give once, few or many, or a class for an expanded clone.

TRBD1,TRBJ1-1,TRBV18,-,CASYGQVNPNTEAFF,TGTGCCAGCTACGGACAGGTTAACCCCAACACTGAAGCTTTCTTT
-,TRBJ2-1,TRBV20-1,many,CSARLSTYNEQFF,TGCAGTGCTAGACTATCCACCTACAATGAGCAGTTCTTC
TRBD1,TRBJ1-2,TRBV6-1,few,CASSADRDHSSNYGYTF,TGTGCCAGCAGTGCTGACAGGGACCACTCTTCTAACTATGGCTACACCTTC
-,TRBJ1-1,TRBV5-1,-,CASCPSKNTEAFF,TGCGCCAGCTGCCCCTCGAAGAACACTGAAGCTTTCTTT
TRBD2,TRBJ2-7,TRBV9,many,CASSVVAGAREQYF,TGTGCCAGCAGCGTAGTGGCGGGAGCTCGCGAGCAGTACTTC
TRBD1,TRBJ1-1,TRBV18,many,CASSPTGEGDTEAFF,TGTGCCAGCTCACCGACAGGGGAGGGAGACACTGAAGCTTTCTTT
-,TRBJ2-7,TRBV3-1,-,CASSHLQQSSRYEQYF,TGTGCCAGCAGCCATCTCCAGCAGTCGTCTCGCTACGAGCAGTACTTC
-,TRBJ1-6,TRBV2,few,CASGQNNSPLHF,TGTGCCAGCGGACAGAACAATTCACCCCTCCACTTT
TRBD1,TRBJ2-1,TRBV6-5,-,CASSIGQGALNEQFF,TGTGCCAGCAGCATAGGACAGGGGGCCCTCAATGAGCAGTTCTTC
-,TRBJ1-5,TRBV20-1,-,CSAREVLNQPQHF,TGCAGTGCTAGAGAAGTACTGAATCAGCCCCAGCATTTT
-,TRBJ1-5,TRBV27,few,CASSPWRLLGNQPQHF,TGTGCCAGCAGTCCTTGGAGACTCTTGGGCAATCAGCCCCAGCATTTT
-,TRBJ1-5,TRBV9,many,CASSEGPQGTGQPQHF,TGTGCCAGCAGCGAGGGGCCACAGGGTACTGGACAGCCCCAGCATTTT
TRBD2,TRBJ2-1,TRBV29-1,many,CSVELTIGLVSYNEQFF,TGCAGCGTAGAATTAACCATCGGACTAGTCTCCTACAATGAGCAGTTCTTC
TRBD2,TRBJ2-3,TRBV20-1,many,CSALARLAGMSNTQYF,TGCAGTGCCCTCGCGAGGCTAGCGGGAATGAGTAATACGCAGTATTTT
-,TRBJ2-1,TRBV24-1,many,CATSDRDRGLTKREQFF,TGTGCCACCAGTGACCGTGACCGGGGACTGACTAAGCGTGAGCAGTTCTTC
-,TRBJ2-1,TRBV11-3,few,CASSLGFGGPAPFF,TGTGCCAGCAGCTTAGGGTTCGGGGGGCCCGCCCCGTTCTTC
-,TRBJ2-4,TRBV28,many,CASSFQDNGDIQYF,TGTGCCAGCAGTTTTCAGGACAACGGGGACATTCAGTACTTC
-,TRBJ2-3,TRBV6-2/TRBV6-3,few,CASSYPGVSTDTQYF,TGTGCCAGCAGTTACCCCGGGGTTAGCACAGATACGCAGTATTTT
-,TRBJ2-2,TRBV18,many,CASSNQGTINTGELFF,TGTGCCAGCTCGAACCAGGGGACTATTAACACCGGGGAGCTGTTTTTT
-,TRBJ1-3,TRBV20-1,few,CSASTGSGNTIYF,TGCAGTGCTAGTACGGGCTCTGGAAACACCATATATTTT
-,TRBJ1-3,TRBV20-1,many,CSVRQGNTIYF,TGCAGTGTAAGACAGGGAAACACCATATATTTT
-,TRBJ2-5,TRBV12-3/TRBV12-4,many,CASSTNSGGVSMAQYF,TGTGCCAGCAGTACTAATAGCGGAGGTGTATCCATGGCCCAGTACTTC
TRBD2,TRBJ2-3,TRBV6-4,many,CASSETSGSNTQYF,TGTGCCAGCAGTGAGACTAGCGGGAGTAATACGCAGTATTTT
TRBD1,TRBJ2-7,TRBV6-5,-,CASSSGTGEIYEQYF,TGTGCCAGCAGTTCCGGGACAGGGGAGATCTACGAGCAGTACTTC
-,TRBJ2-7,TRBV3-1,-,CASEGLGEQYF,TGTGCCAGCGAGGGATTGGGCGAGCAGTACTTC
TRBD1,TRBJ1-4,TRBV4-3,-,CASSPVGTDRRNEKLFF,TGCGCCAGCAGCCCAGTAGGTACGGACAGGAGGAATGAAAAACTGTTTTTT
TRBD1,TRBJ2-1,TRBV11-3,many,CASSPGQGTYNEQFF,TGTGCCAGCAGCCCGGGACAGGGGACTTACAATGAGCAGTTCTTC
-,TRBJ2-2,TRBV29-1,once,CSVGDTTGELFF,TGCAGCGTCGGGGATACAACCGGGGAGCTGTTTTTT
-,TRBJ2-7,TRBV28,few,CASSLRGSGTNLLEQYF,TGTGCCAGCAGTTTAAGGGGGAGCGGGACTAACCTACTCGAGCAGTACTTC
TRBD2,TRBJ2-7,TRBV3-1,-,CASSPQKGLAGGYEQYF,TGTGCCAGCAGCCCCCAGAAGGGGCTAGCGGGAGGTTACGAGCAGTACTTC
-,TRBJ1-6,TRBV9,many,CASSVATGSPLHF,TGTGCCAGCAGCGTAGCTACGGGTTCACCCCTCCACTTT
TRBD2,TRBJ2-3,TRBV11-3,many,CASSLGLAGFPTDTQYF,TGTGCCAGCAGCCTGGGACTAGCGGGCTTTCCCACAGATACGCAGTATTTT
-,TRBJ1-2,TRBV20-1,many,CSGGREGGGYTF,TGCAGTGGCGGCAGAGAAGGAGGTGGCTACACCTTC
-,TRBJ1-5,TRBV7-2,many,CASSLVGGNQPQHF,TGTGCCAGCAGCTTAGTAGGGGGGAATCAGCCCCAGCATTTT
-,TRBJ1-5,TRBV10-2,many,CASAPQGLQGVVFGNQPQHF,TGCGCCAGCGCTCCTCAAGGTCTCCAGGGAGTTGTCTTCGGCAATCAGCCCCAGCATTTT
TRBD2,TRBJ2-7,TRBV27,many,CASRIRGVSMYEQYF,TGTGCCAGCAGGATACGGGGGGTATCGATGTACGAGCAGTACTTC
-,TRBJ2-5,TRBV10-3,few,CAISEITGRQQETQYF,TGTGCCATCAGTGAGATCACGGGTCGGCAGCAAGAGACCCAGTACTTC
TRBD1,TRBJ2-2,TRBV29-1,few,CSTGTGERTGELFF,TGCAGCACCGGGACAGGGGAAAGGACCGGGGAGCTGTTTTTT
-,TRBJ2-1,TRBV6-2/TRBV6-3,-,CASTDLFSSEQFF,TGTGCCAGCACGGACCTCTTTTCGAGTGAGCAGTTCTTC
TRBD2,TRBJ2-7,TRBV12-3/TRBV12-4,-,CASTTLAGGGEQYF,TGTGCCAGCACCACCCTAGCGGGAGGGGGTGAGCAGTACTTC
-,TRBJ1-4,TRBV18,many,CASSPPGRSEKLFF,TGTGCCAGCTCACCACCAGGGCGAAGTGAAAAACTGTTTTTT
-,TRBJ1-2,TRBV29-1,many,CSVRVGTGNGYTF,TGCAGCGTGAGAGTAGGAACGGGGAATGGCTACACCTTC
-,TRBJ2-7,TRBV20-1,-,CSASRPGIYEQYF,TGCAGTGCCTCGCGGCCGGGGATCTACGAGCAGTACTTC
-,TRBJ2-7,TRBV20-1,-,CSARTSYEQYF,TGCAGTGCCAGGACCTCCTACGAGCAGTACTTC
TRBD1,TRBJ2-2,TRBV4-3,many,CASSHTGDTGELFF,TGCGCCAGCAGCCACACAGGGGACACCGGGGAGCTGTTTTTT
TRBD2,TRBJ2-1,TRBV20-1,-,CSANQGLAGGINNEQFF,TGCAGTGCTAACCAAGGGCTAGCGGGAGGGATAAACAATGAGCAGTTCTTC